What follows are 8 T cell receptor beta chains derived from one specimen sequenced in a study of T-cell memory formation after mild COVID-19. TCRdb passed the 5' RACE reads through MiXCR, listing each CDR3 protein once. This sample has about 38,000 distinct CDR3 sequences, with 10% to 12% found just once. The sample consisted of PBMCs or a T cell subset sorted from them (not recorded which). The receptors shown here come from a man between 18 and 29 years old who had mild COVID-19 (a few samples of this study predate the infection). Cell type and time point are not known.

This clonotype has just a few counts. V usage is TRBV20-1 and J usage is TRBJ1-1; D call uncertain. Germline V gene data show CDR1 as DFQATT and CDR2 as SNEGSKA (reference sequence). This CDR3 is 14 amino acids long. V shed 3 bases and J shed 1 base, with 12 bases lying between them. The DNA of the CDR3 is TGCAGTGCTAGCAAGCCCACCACGAACACTGAAGCTTTCTTT. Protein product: CSASKPTTNTEAFF.

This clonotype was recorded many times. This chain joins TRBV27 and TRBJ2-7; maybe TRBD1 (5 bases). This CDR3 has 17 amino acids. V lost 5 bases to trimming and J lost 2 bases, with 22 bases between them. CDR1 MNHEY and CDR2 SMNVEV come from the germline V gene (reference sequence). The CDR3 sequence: CASSPPLRELPTYEQYF. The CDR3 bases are TGTGCCAGCAGTCCTCCTCTCAGGGAACTGCCGACCTACGAGCAGTACTTC.

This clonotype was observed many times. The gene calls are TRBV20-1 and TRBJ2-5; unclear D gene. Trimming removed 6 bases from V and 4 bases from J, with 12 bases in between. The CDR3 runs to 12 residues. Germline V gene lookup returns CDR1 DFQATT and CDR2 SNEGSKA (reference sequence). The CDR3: CSAGSRVETQYF. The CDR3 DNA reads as TGCAGTGCCGGTTCCCGGGTAGAGACCCAGTACTTC.

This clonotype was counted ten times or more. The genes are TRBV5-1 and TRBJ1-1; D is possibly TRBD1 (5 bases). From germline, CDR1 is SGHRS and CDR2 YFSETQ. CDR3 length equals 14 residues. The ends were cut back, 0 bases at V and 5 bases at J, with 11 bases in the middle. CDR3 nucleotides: TGCGCCAGCAGCTTGGCCCGGGGGGAAACTGAAGCTTTCTTT. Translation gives CASSLARGETEAFF.

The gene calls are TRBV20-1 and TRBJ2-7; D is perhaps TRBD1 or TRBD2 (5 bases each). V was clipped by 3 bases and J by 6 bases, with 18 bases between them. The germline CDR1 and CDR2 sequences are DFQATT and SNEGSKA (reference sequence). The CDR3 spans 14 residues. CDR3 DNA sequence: TGCAGTGCTAGCAAGAGGGGAATCCCTATCGAGCAGTACGTC. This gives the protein CSASKRGIPIEQYV.

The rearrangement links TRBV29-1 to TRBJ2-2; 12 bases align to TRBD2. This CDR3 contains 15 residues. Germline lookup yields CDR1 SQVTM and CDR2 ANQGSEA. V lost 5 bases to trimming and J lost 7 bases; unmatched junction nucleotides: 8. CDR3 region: CSVRLAGARGGELFF. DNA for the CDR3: TGCAGCGTTAGACTAGCGGGGGCGAGAGGCGGGGAGCTGTTTTTT.

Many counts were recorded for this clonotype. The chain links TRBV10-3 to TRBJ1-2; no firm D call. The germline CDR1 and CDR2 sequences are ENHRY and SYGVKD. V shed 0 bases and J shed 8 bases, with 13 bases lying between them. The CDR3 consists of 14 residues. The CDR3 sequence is CAISESSRLAGYTF. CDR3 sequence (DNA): TGTGCCATCAGTGAGTCATCCCGATTGGCGGGCTACACCTTC.

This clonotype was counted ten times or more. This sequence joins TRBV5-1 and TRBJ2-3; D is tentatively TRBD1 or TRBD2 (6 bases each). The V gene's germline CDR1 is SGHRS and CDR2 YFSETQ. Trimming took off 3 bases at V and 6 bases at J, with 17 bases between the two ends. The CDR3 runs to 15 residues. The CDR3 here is CASSSGGRAVDTQYF. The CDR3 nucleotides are TGCGCCAGCAGCTCCGGGGGCCGAGCTGTCGATACGCAGTATTTT.